This TCR beta chain appears in the sequencing data of a study of cytomegalovirus exposure and HLA in healthy donors (TCRdb year 2017). Study-level background: A later analysis indicated that the roughly 130 validation repertoires were generated on the platform also employed for the approximately 700 repertoires of the first cohort. The study was designed to test whether signatures of past pathogen exposure could be identified by cataloging public T cell receptors. A separate validation cohort of about 110 different subjects was used in addition to the roughly 700-subject first cohort. High-throughput TCR immunosequencing, statistical association of individual TCRs with disease status, and machine learning were combined to predict cytomegalovirus infection status.

The CDR3 numbers 14 residues from cysteine through phenylalanine. Only the CDR3 part of the read is kept: 42 bases, read in frame from the first base. The germline V gene (reference sequence) provides CDR1 SEHNR and CDR2 FQNEAQ. The donors belonged to the validation cohort of roughly 120 subjects, which was separate from the roughly 700-subject first cohort. The library was built by means of the immunoSEQ multiplex PCR assay. Per the original workflow: To diagnose cytomegalovirus status from the catalog of TCR beta chain sequences, a statistical classification framework was built. Sourced from immuneACCESS, this table was stored by TCRdb with only in-frame sequences that have V and J called. A share of the clones is absent; for the studies checked, an unresolved V gene accounts for under half, and the remainder has no known explanation. V and J calls and clone size follow that table, whereas D and trimming were derived from the DNA. The sample table contains fewer than 85,000 clones; only one count was recorded for roughly 96% of them. The top ten hold 1.3% of the sample.

As to this clone: The antigen it recognizes is unknown. Sequence at one end of the junction differs from germline and may be a read error.

Results the study describes overall, beyond this receptor: Subsequent analysis determined that TCRs grouped into clusters in the first cohort also showed a tendency toward co-occurrence across the approximately 120 validation repertoires, and roughly 94% of cluster scores exceeded 0. A later analysis had no HLA typing for the validation cohort, so co-occurrence there was scored across all 120 repertoires. Cytomegalovirus status was reported to be diagnosed by the classifier with high specificity and sensitivity in both the original and validation cohorts. In vitro tests confirmed that three of the cytomegalovirus-associated TCR beta chains recognize cytomegalovirus antigens. Most TCR sequences were seen in very few donors, while some public TCRs were found in many individuals. According to the authors, the approach could potentially be generalized to other disease states and immunological phenotypes. A total of about 150 TCR beta chains were listed by the study as associated with cytomegalovirus.

The sequence joins TRBV7-9 to TRBJ1-2; a stretch of 10 junction bases matches TRBD1. The source of this sequence is a woman under 30 in good health and CMV-seronegative. Sample: PBMCs. Here is the DNA: TGTGCCAGCAGCTTAGATCAACGGACAGGGGGTCTCAGCTTC. This yields the protein CASSLDQRTGGLSF.